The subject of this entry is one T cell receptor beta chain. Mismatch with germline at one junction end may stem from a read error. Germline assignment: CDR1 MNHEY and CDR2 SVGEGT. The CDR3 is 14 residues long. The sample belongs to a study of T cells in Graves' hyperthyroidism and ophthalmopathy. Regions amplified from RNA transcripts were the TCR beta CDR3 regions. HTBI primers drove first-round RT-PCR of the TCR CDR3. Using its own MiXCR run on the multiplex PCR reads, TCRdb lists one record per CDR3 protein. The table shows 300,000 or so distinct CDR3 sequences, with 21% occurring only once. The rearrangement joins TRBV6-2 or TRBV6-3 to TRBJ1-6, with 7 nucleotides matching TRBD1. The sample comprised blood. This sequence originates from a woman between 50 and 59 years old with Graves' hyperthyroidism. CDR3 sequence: CASSSDRPNSLLHF. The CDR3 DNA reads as TGTGCCAGCAGTTCGGACAGGCCGAATTCACTCCTCCACTTT.